This is a list of T cell receptor beta chains from one sample in a study of persistence of HIV-infected CD4 T cells. Using immunoSEQ multiplex PCR, the repertoire was profiled, and TCRdb retains in-frame clones only, with some absent. Seen here are 25,000 to 35,000 clones, roughly 86% observed once, and the top ten hold roughly 5%. No antigen is known for these receptors. Sequencing used CD4+ T cells sorted from PBMCs after approximately 19-hour stimulation, obtained from a patient who received antiretroviral therapy. These receptors all stem from an adult man with HIV who was CMV-seropositive. The CDR3 runs from the conserved cysteine through the conserved F or W. The D gene is left open where the match is weak. For some rows the clone size is stated as once, few or many, or as a class when expanded; others skip it.

abundance,j_gene,v_gene,d_gene,CDR3aa,CDR3nt
.,TRBJ2-1,TRBV7-3,TRBD2,CASSLTSGGDEQFF,TGTGCCAGCAGCTTAACTAGCGGGGGAGATGAGCAGTTCTTC
.,TRBJ1-3,TRBV5-1,TRBD1,CASRHDRADSGNTIYF,TGCGCCAGCAGACATGACAGGGCTGACTCTGGAAACACCATATATTTT
once,TRBJ1-2,TRBV10-3,.,CAISDYMGYGYTF,TGTGCCATCAGTGACTATATGGGCTATGGCTACACCTTC
.,TRBJ2-3,TRBV6-6,.,CASSSRSQGRRDTQYF,TGTGCCAGCAGTTCCCGGAGCCAGGGTCGTAGAGATACGCAGTATTTT
.,TRBJ1-6,TRBV6-4,.,CASSGSGTPSVPHF,TGTGCCAGCAGTGGATCCGGGACACCTTCTGTCCCCCACTTT
.,TRBJ1-5,TRBV6-1,.,CASSEPGAPIQPQHF,TGTGCCAGCAGTGAACCGGGGGCGCCGATTCAGCCCCAGCATTTT
.,TRBJ2-7,TRBV7-9,TRBD1,CASSFLQGAHEQYF,TGTGCCAGCAGCTTCTTACAGGGGGCCCACGAGCAGTACTTC
.,TRBJ1-5,TRBV5-1,.,CASPGSNQPQHF,TGCGCCAGCCCGGGGTCCAATCAGCCCCAGCATTTT
.,TRBJ2-1,TRBV5-1,.,CASSLVNTDNEQFF,TGCGCCAGCAGCTTGGTGAACACTGACAATGAGCAGTTCTTC
.,TRBJ2-3,TRBV9,TRBD1,CASSAEGRGHVDTQYF,TGTGCCAGCAGCGCGGAGGGCAGGGGGCACGTAGATACGCAGTATTTT
few,TRBJ1-6,TRBV7-9,.,CASSLGPSPLHF,TGTGCCAGCAGCCTGGGGCCTTCACCCCTCCACTTT
.,TRBJ2-3,TRBV5-1,TRBD2,CASRAGTRTMGTQYF,TGCGCCAGCAGAGCCGGGACTAGGACTATGGGTACGCAGTATTTT
.,TRBJ2-3,TRBV7-2,.,CASSNFQTDTQYF,TGTGCCAGCAGCAATTTCCAGACAGATACGCAGTATTTT
.,TRBJ2-5,TRBV28,.,CASSSSSPRETQYF,TGTGCCAGCAGTTCCTCTTCTCCACGAGAGACCCAGTACTTC
.,TRBJ1-1,TRBV2,TRBD1,CASKRGQGTEAFF,TGTGCCAGCAAGAGGGGGCAAGGCACTGAAGCTTTCTTT
once,TRBJ1-1,TRBV9,TRBD1,CASSVTGEVITEAFF,TGTGCCAGCAGCGTAACAGGGGAGGTGATCACTGAAGCTTTCTTT
.,TRBJ2-7,TRBV23-1,.,CASSSGLRPYEQYF,TGCGCCAGCAGTTCGGGACTTAGACCCTACGAGCAGTACTTC
.,TRBJ2-3,TRBV10-1,.,CASSEQGGDTQYF,TGCGCCAGCAGTGAGCAGGGCGGAGATACGCAGTATTTT
.,TRBJ1-3,TRBV5-5,.,CASSFRQLGNTIYF,TGTGCCAGCAGCTTTCGACAATTAGGAAACACCATATATTTT
.,TRBJ1-1,TRBV6-5,.,CASSWFAEGLNTEAFF,TGTGCCAGCAGTTGGTTCGCGGAGGGCCTGAACACTGAAGCTTTCTTT
.,TRBJ2-6,TRBV18,.,CASSPAQVPLSGANVLTF,TGTGCCAGCTCACCAGCGCAGGTGCCTCTCTCTGGGGCCAACGTCCTGACTTTC
.,TRBJ2-7,TRBV3-1/TRBV3-2,.,CASSPGAGPYEQYF,TGTGCCAGCAGCCCGGGGGCGGGGCCCTACGAGCAGTACTTC
once,TRBJ2-3,TRBV6-6,.,CASSYNTQYF,TGTGCCAGCAGTTACAATACGCAGTATTTT
few,TRBJ1-1,TRBV10-1,.,CATSRQKNTEAFF,TGCGCCACGTCCAGACAGAAGAACACTGAAGCTTTCTTT
.,TRBJ2-2,TRBV7-8,.,CASSFILAGTGELFF,TGTGCCAGCAGCTTTATATTAGCCGGCACCGGGGAGCTGTTTTTT
few,TRBJ2-1,TRBV27,TRBD1,CASSSADRVAYNEQFF,TGTGCCAGCAGTTCCGCCGACAGGGTGGCCTACAATGAGCAGTTCTTC
.,TRBJ2-7,TRBV12-2,.,CASRPTPDHGTYEQYF,TGTGCAAGTCGTCCCACTCCAGACCACGGTACCTACGAGCAGTACTTC
.,TRBJ1-1,TRBV25-1,TRBD1,CASSELTGEHTEAFF,TGTGCCAGCAGTGAATTGACAGGGGAGCACACTGAAGCTTTCTTT
.,TRBJ2-1,TRBV5-4,TRBD2,CASSPRLAGGQGTEQFF,TGTGCCAGCAGCCCGCGACTAGCGGGGGGGCAGGGCACTGAGCAGTTCTTC
.,TRBJ1-1,TRBV5-1,.,CASSVTWNTEAFF,TGCGCCAGCAGCGTGACATGGAACACTGAAGCTTTCTTT
.,TRBJ1-4,TRBV6-4,.,CASSMADPAVTNEKLFF,TGTGCCAGCAGTATGGCGGACCCAGCAGTAACTAATGAAAAACTGTTTTTT
.,TRBJ2-7,TRBV7-2,.,CASSLAGNANYEQYF,TGTGCCAGCAGCTTAGCAGGAAATGCCAACTACGAGCAGTACTTC
.,TRBJ2-3,TRBV7-3,.,CASSWAPGAGTDTQYF,TGTGCCAGCAGCTGGGCCCCGGGGGCCGGCACAGATACGCAGTATTTT
.,TRBJ1-1,TRBV5-1,TRBD1,CASTLGQKNTEAFF,TGCGCCAGCACCCTGGGACAGAAGAACACTGAAGCTTTCTTT
.,TRBJ2-1,TRBV28,TRBD2,CASSFRRGGAYNEQFF,TGTGCCAGCAGTTTTCGGCGGGGGGGCGCCTACAATGAGCAGTTCTTC
.,TRBJ1-2,TRBV6-5,TRBD1,CASSGTGLRGYTF,TGTGCCAGCAGCGGGACAGGGTTGAGGGGCTACACCTTC
.,TRBJ1-3,TRBV6-1,.,CASSEVGNTIYF,TGTGCCAGCAGTGAAGTAGGAAACACCATATATTTT
.,TRBJ1-1,TRBV6-1,.,CASSENTEAFF,TGTGCCAGCAGTGAGAACACTGAAGCTTTCTTT
.,TRBJ2-7,TRBV15,.,CATSRETAGRGEQYF,TGTGCCACCAGCAGAGAAACGGCAGGGCGGGGAGAGCAGTACTTC
.,TRBJ1-4,TRBV23-1,.,CASGGTEEDATNEKLFF,TGCGCCAGCGGGGGGACGGAAGAAGATGCAACTAATGAAAAACTGTTTTTT
.,TRBJ2-7,TRBV14,TRBD1,CASSARQGTYEQYF,TGTGCCAGCAGCGCCCGACAGGGAACTTACGAGCAGTACTTC
.,TRBJ1-4,TRBV18,.,CSSSPLATNEKLFF,TGTTCCAGCTCACCACTAGCAACTAATGAAAAACTGTTTTTT
.,TRBJ2-3,TRBV2,.,CASSESKGYTDTQYF,TGTGCCAGCAGTGAATCCAAAGGTTACACAGATACGCAGTATTTT
.,TRBJ2-7,TRBV5-1,.,CASSGQGNEQYF,TGCGCCAGCAGCGGTCAGGGGAACGAGCAGTACTTC
.,TRBJ2-3,TRBV18,TRBD1,CASSPGQGRTDTQYF,TGTGCCAGCTCACCAGGACAGGGGAGGACAGATACGCAGTATTTT